This T cell receptor (beta chain) appears in the sequencing data of a study of post-analysis software for immune sequencing data. Study findings and constraints: Normalized Chao1 diversity was significantly reduced in patients versus controls.

Unique molecular identifiers were present in the TCR beta cDNA libraries. The T cell input of roughly 0.85 to 11 million gave about half a million cDNA molecules. Each CDR3 protein is one row after TCRdb ran MiXCR on the PCR reads. The sample has around 190,000 distinct CDR3 sequences; 29% are singletons. Concerning this clonotype itself: What it binds is unknown.

Specimen: blood. The receptor was derived from a girl younger than 18 with multiple sclerosis.

CDR3: CSVESPGDFYEQFF. Written as DNA, the CDR3 is TGCAGCGTCGAAAGCCCAGGGGATTTCTATGAGCAGTTCTTC. V gene TRBV29-1 combines with J gene TRBJ2-1, with D possibly matching TRBD1 (6 bases). V lost 6 bases and J 8 bases, leaving 20 bases between the germline ends. This CDR3 has 14 amino acids. From germline, CDR1 is SQVTM and CDR2 ANQGSEA.